The 19 T cell receptor beta chains in this list originate from one sample, sequenced in a study of CD8 T cell repertoires and HIV-1 epitope variants. For these receptors, no antigen is known. Method: immunoSEQ multiplex PCR; TCRdb's copy keeps in-frame clones and lacks some. In the table there are 5,000 to 5,500 clones, roughly 68% of which are singletons. Input material: cultured CD8+ T cells derived from PBMCs. Receptors originate from a male donor with HIV.

Judged by abundance, this clone is medium-sized (0.01 to 0.1%). The chain couples TRBV7-2 to TRBJ2-3; 8 bases align to TRBD1. The CDR3 runs 15 residues. Germline CDR1 SGHTA, CDR2 FQGNSA. The V segment lost 5 bases and the J segment 2 bases; nucleotides outside the gene matches: 6. CDR3 sequence (DNA): TGTGCCAGCAGCCCAGGACAGGGCAACACAGATACGCAGTATTTT. It translates to CASSPGQGNTDTQYF.

The rearrangement uses TRBV2 and TRBJ2-5, with 9 bases that match TRBD1. V shed 4 bases and J 4 bases; nucleotides not matched to a gene: 4. The CDR3 runs to 14 residues. CDR1 SNHLY and CDR2 FYNNEI come from the germline V gene. DNA of the CDR3: TGTGCCAGCAGTGCCCAGGGACAGGGAGAGACCCAGTACTTC. Its translation is CASSAQGQGETQYF.

The rearrangement links TRBV11-3 to TRBJ2-2; D unclear. Germline loops: CDR1 SGHNT, CDR2 YENEEA. This CDR3 is built from 13 residues. Deletions cut 3 bases from V and 5 bases from J, with 7 bases between. In DNA, the CDR3 is TGTGCCAGCAGCTTTAGAAGGACCGGGGAGCTGTTTTTT. It is translated as CASSFRRTGELFF.

This clone was seen only a few times. The V gene is TRBV10-2, the J gene TRBJ1-1; a possible D gene is TRBD1 (5 bases). The length of the CDR3 is 14 residues. Trimming left V 5 bases short and J 9 bases short, with 19 bases between. Germline-derived CDR1 and CDR2 are WSHSY and SAAADI. CDR3 residues: CASSPTGETGQAFF. The CDR3 DNA sequence: TGCGCCAGCAGTCCCACGGGGGAAACAGGACAAGCTTTCTTT.

This clone showed up just a few times. CDR3 nucleotide sequence: TGTGCCAGCAGTTTTCGAGGGGACCTGAACACTGAAGCTTTCTTT. The encoded protein is CASSFRGDLNTEAFF. V is TRBV28 and J is TRBJ1-1, with TRBD1 as a possible D gene (5 bases). The CDR3 runs to 15 residues. The germline V gene encodes CDR1 MDHEN and CDR2 SYDVKM. V gave up 3 bases and J gave up 0 bases, with 11 bases separating them.

The sample holds one count of this clone. The chain has TRBV5-1 and TRBJ2-7; D might be TRBD1 (6 bases). This CDR3 contains 15 residues. CDR1 and CDR2 (germline): SGHRS, YFSETQ. V lost 4 bases to trimming and J lost 0 bases, with 14 bases between them. CDR3 in amino acids: CASSGVAGDSYEQYF. The CDR3 nucleotides are TGCGCCAGCAGCGGCGTGGCAGGGGACTCCTACGAGCAGTACTTC. The full variable domain, in which reference TRBV5-1 and TRBJ2-7 provide the parts outside the CDR3, is KAGVTQTPRYLIKTRGQQVTLSCSPISGHRSVSWYQQTPGQGLQFLFEYFSETQRNKGNFPGRFSGRQFSNSRSEMNVSTLELGDSALYLCASSGVAGDSYEQYFGPGTRLTVT.

The count of this clone is one. The rearrangement joins TRBV9 to TRBJ2-7; 7 bases are a match to TRBD1. The CDR3 extends over 14 amino acids. With 3 bases clipped from V and 2 bases from J, the junction kept 5 bases outside the gene matches. The germline V gene encodes CDR1 SGDLS and CDR2 YYNGEE. The CDR3 sequence: CASSAGDSAYEQYF. The CDR3 DNA follows: TGTGCCAGCAGCGCTGGGGACAGTGCCTACGAGCAGTACTTC.

The rearrangement links TRBV19 to TRBJ2-7; D may be TRBD2 (5 bases). The CDR3 sequence is 14 residues long. Germline loops: CDR1 LNHDA, CDR2 SQIVND (reference sequence). With 5 bases removed from V and 3 bases from J, the gap between germline ends came to 14 bases. The DNA of the CDR3 is TGTGCCAGTAGTCCAGGACGGGATAACTACGAGCAGTACTTC. This gives the protein CASSPGRDNYEQYF.

The CDR3 DNA follows: TGTGCCAGCTCTCCAAGGGGGGGGACAAGACTCTACGAGCAGTACTTC. This sequence encodes CASSPRGGTRLYEQYF. V gene TRBV18 combines with J gene TRBJ2-5; D is perhaps TRBD2 (7 bases). Matching the DNA end better, TRBJ2-7 makes the J call doubtful. Germline lookup yields CDR1 KGHSH and CDR2 LQKENI. CDR3 length: 16 amino acids.

The chain uses TRBV27 and TRBJ2-6; D may be TRBD1 (6 bases). The germline V gene encodes CDR1 MNHEY and CDR2 SMNVEV (reference sequence). The CDR3 extends over 14 amino acids. Trimming took off 7 bases at V and 1 base at J, with 8 bases between the two ends. The CDR3 DNA reads as TGTGCCAGCAAAACAGGGTCTGGGGCCAACGTCCTGACTTTC. Its translation is CASKTGSGANVLTF. The full variable domain, with the rest looked up from reference TRBV27 and TRBJ2-6, is EAQVTQNPRYLITVTGKKLTVTCSQNMNHEYMSWYRQDPGLGLRQIYYSMNVEVTDKGDVPEGYKVSRKEKRNFPLILESPSPNQTSLYFCASKTGSGANVLTFGAGSRLTVL.

The CDR3 reads CASSTLAGAYEQYF. The DNA for the CDR3 is TGTGCCAGCAGCACACTAGCGGGGGCCTACGAGCAGTACTTC. The chain has TRBV11-2 and TRBJ2-7; TRBD2 matches at 11 bases. The V and J ends lost 5 bases and 2 bases, in that order; junction bases with no gene match: 2. This CDR3 has 14 residues. Per the germline V gene, CDR1 is SGHAT and CDR2 is FQNNGV. Supplemented by reference TRBV11-2 and TRBJ2-7, the full variable domain reads EAGVAQSPRYKIIEKRQSVAFWCNPISGHATLYWYQQILGQGPKLLIQFQNNGVVDDSQLPKDRFSAERLKGVDSTLKIQPAKLEDSAVYLCASSTLAGAYEQYFGPGTRLTVT.

The V call is TRBV27, the J call TRBJ2-3; 8 bases map to TRBD2. CDR1 is MNHEY, CDR2 SMNVEV, per germline (reference sequence). V trimming: 2 bases; J trimming: 9 bases; junction bases outside the gene matches: 13. The CDR3 runs 16 residues. This CDR3 reads CASSLIDGGVGETQYF. CDR3 nucleotides: TGTGCCAGCAGTTTAATAGACGGGGGGGTGGGCGAGACGCAGTATTTT.

This clone was observed a few times. The rearrangement joins TRBV28 to TRBJ1-2; 9 bases align to TRBD1. The J segment lost 4 bases and the V segment lost 5 bases, leaving 5 bases of the junction unmatched. CDR3 length: 14 residues. Germline CDR1 reads MDHEN; CDR2 reads SYDVKM. Written as DNA, the CDR3 is TGTGCCAGCAGTAGACAGGGGGGTAGCTATGGCTACACCTTC. It encodes CASSRQGGSYGYTF.

This sequence joins TRBV5-6 and TRBJ2-7; no reliable D call. The CDR3 sequence is 12 residues long. Germline CDR1 SGHDT, CDR2 YYEEEE. Deletions cut 2 bases from V and 4 bases from J, with 7 bases between. This chain's CDR3 is CASSFAEYEQYF. In DNA form, the CDR3 reads TGTGCCAGCAGCTTCGCCGAGTACGAGCAGTACTTC.

V gene TRBV10-2 combines with J gene TRBJ2-1; 13 bases map to TRBD2. The ends lost 8 bases at V and 2 bases at J; junction bases unmatched: 0. Looked up from germline, CDR1 is WSHSY and CDR2 is SAAADI. CDR3 size: 14 residues. CDR3 amino acids: CASGTSGAYNEQFF. The DNA of the CDR3 is TGCGCCAGCGGGACTAGCGGGGCCTACAATGAGCAGTTCTTC.

The J gene is TRBJ2-7, the V gene TRBV27, with 9 bases aligning to TRBD1. The CDR3 consists of 15 residues. J gave up 0 bases and V 5 bases, and 5 bases lay outside the gene matches. From germline, CDR1 is MNHEY and CDR2 SMNVEV (reference sequence). The DNA for the CDR3 is TGTGCCAGCAGTGTGGGACAGGGAAGCTCCTACGAGCAGTACTTC. Its protein is CASSVGQGSSYEQYF.

This chain connects TRBV4-1 to TRBJ2-3, with 11 bases matching TRBD1. The junction had 4 bases not matched to a gene; V was cut back by 0 bases and J by 2 bases. The CDR3 consists of 17 residues. From germline, CDR1 is MGHRA and CDR2 YSYEKL. CDR3 nucleotides: TGCGCCAGCAGCCAAGAGGGGGACAGGGGGTACACAGATACGCAGTATTTT. Translation gives CASSQEGDRGYTDTQYF.

The chain couples TRBV5-6 to TRBJ2-7; the D is unclear. The V and J ends lost 2 bases and 3 bases respectively, with 9 bases between them. This CDR3 is built from 13 residues. CDR1 and CDR2 from the germline V gene are SGHDT and YYEEEE. The CDR3 loop reads CASSFGPDYEQYF. CDR3 nucleotide sequence: TGTGCCAGCAGCTTTGGGCCTGACTACGAGCAGTACTTC. The full variable domain, in which reference TRBV5-6 and TRBJ2-7 provide the parts outside the CDR3, is DAGVTQSPTHLIKTRGQQVTLRCSPKSGHDTVSWYQQALGQGPQFIFQYYEEEERQRGNFPDRFSGHQFPNYSSELNVNALLLGDSALYLCASSFGPDYEQYFGPGTRLTVT.

The V call is TRBV11-2, the J call TRBJ2-7; 7 bases line up with TRBD1. CDR3 size: 14 residues. Germline CDR1 and CDR2: SGHAT and FQNNGV. After removal of 5 bases from V and 2 bases from J, the junction contained 6 bases not matched to a gene. CDR3: CASSPGTVAYEQYF. CDR3 coding DNA: TGTGCCAGCAGCCCCGGGACAGTTGCCTACGAGCAGTACTTC.